This section outlines one T cell receptor beta chain sequence together with its context. Profiled with immunoSEQ multiplex PCR; TCRdb holds only in-frame clones, not every one. The data hold about 300,000 clones, with about 87% observed a single time. The data were taken from a study of blood T cell repertoires in COVID-19. The length of the CDR3 is 14 residues. CDR1 SGHAT and CDR2 FQNNGV come from the germline V gene. V trimming: 5 bases; J trimming: 10 bases; junction bases outside the gene matches: 7. The source is a woman between 40 and 55 years old who had recovered from COVID-19. The chain couples TRBV11-2 to TRBJ2-1; 11 bases align to TRBD2. Sequenced input: peripheral blood. CDR3 sequence (DNA): TGTGCCAGCAGCCCGGCACTAGCGGGGGACGAGCAGTTCTTC. This sequence encodes CASSPALAGDEQFF. The whole variable domain, filled in from reference TRBV11-2 and TRBJ2-1, reads EAGVAQSPRYKIIEKRQSVAFWCNPISGHATLYWYQQILGQGPKLLIQFQNNGVVDDSQLPKDRFSAERLKGVDSTLKIQPAKLEDSAVYLCASSPALAGDEQFFGPGTRLTVL.